The sequence of this T cell receptor (beta chain) was determined in a study of T-cell reconstitution after alpha-beta-depleted transplantation in children. Germline CDR1 SGHTA, CDR2 FQGNSA. CDR3 size: 16 residues. V lost 1 base, J lost 8 bases, and 8 bases stayed unmatched. This clonotype was recorded at least ten times. Preparation of the TCRbeta library was carried out with unique molecular identifiers. TCRdb re-analysed the PCR reads in MiXCR, keeping a single row per CDR3 protein. Among approximately 400,000 distinct CDR3 sequences listed, around 9.9% were seen once. The TCR was taken from a human donor who donated a stem cell graft to a child with acute myeloid leukemia. The rearrangement uses TRBV7-2 and TRBJ1-4; 9 bases fit TRBD1. The starting material was PBMCs from the stem cell graft donor, obtained from the stem cell graft. The CDR3 reads CASSLGRDRVGEKLFF. CDR3 DNA sequence: TGTGCCAGCAGCTTAGGCCGGGACAGGGTGGGGGAAAAACTGTTTTTT.